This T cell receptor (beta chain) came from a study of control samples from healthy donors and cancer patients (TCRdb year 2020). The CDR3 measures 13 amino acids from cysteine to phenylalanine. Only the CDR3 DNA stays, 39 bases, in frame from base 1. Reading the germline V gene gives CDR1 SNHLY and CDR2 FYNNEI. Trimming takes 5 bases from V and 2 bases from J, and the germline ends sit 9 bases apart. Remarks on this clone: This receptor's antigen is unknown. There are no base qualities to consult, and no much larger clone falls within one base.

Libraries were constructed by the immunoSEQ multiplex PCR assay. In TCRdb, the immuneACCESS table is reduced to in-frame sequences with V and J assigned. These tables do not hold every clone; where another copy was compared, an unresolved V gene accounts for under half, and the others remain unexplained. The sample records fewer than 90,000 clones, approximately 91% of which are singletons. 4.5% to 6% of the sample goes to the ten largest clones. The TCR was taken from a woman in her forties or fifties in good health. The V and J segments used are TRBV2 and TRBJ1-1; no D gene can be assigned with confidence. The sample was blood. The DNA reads TGTGCCAGCAGTTCAGACGTAAACACTGAAGCTTTCTTT. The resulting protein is CASSSDVNTEAFF.